Listed below are T cell receptor beta chains from one sample, sequenced in a study of blood T cell repertoires in COVID-19. The protocol was immunoSEQ multiplex PCR, while the TCRdb copy is restricted to in-frame clones and leaves out a portion. This table holds tens of thousands of clones, 90% found once. Sequencing used peripheral blood. The source is a man aged 40-49 years with acute or convalescent COVID-19. Each CDR3 is given with its conserved first and last residue. Each record gives: V gene, D gene, J gene, clone size, CDR3 protein, CDR3 DNA. The D gene is left open where the match is weak. The size entry is marked missing in some rows and otherwise reads once, few, many or a size class.

V gene: TRBV5-1
D gene: .
J gene: TRBJ2-3
clone size: .
CDR3 protein: CASSRRTTRSDTQYF
CDR3 DNA: TGCGCCAGCAGCCGCCGGACTACAAGATCAGATACGCAGTATTTT

V gene: TRBV7-9
D gene: TRBD1
J gene: TRBJ1-2
clone size: .
CDR3 protein: CASSLGQGVVWGYTF
CDR3 DNA: TGTGCCAGCAGCTTAGGACAGGGGGTAGTGTGGGGCTACACCTTC

V gene: TRBV15
D gene: TRBD1
J gene: TRBJ2-1
clone size: once
CDR3 protein: CATSREQGLSSYNEQFF
CDR3 DNA: TGTGCCACCAGCAGGGAACAGGGGCTGAGCTCCTACAATGAGCAGTTCTTC

V gene: TRBV6-2/TRBV6-3
D gene: TRBD2
J gene: TRBJ2-5
clone size: .
CDR3 protein: CASSASGTQETQYF
CDR3 DNA: TGTGCCAGCAGTGCTAGCGGGACCCAAGAGACCCAGTACTTC

V gene: TRBV5-1
D gene: TRBD1
J gene: TRBJ2-7
clone size: .
CDR3 protein: CASSRGQGVGITREQYF
CDR3 DNA: TGCGCCAGCAGCCGGGGACAGGGGGTTGGAATTACTAGAGAGCAGTACTTC

V gene: TRBV5-5
D gene: TRBD1
J gene: TRBJ1-1
clone size: .
CDR3 protein: CASSPSGGGMNTEAFF
CDR3 DNA: TGTGCCAGCAGCCCCTCAGGGGGTGGGATGAACACTGAAGCTTTCTTT

V gene: TRBV9
D gene: TRBD1
J gene: TRBJ1-1
clone size: .
CDR3 protein: CASSETTGPTEAFF
CDR3 DNA: TGTGCCAGCAGCGAAACGACAGGGCCCACTGAAGCTTTCTTT

V gene: TRBV18
D gene: .
J gene: TRBJ2-1
clone size: .
CDR3 protein: CASSPLSGPSSYNEQFF
CDR3 DNA: TGTGCCAGCTCACCATTGAGCGGCCCCAGCTCCTACAATGAGCAGTTCTTC

V gene: TRBV7-8
D gene: TRBD1
J gene: TRBJ2-1
clone size: once
CDR3 protein: CASRPGQGRIGSYNEQFF
CDR3 DNA: TGTGCCAGCAGACCCGGACAGGGCCGGATTGGTTCCTACAATGAGCAGTTCTTC

V gene: TRBV5-4
D gene: TRBD2
J gene: TRBJ2-3
clone size: .
CDR3 protein: CASSSRVREGRDTQYF
CDR3 DNA: TGTGCCAGCAGCTCCCGGGTGCGGGAGGGCCGAGATACGCAGTATTTT

V gene: TRBV29-1
D gene: .
J gene: TRBJ2-2
clone size: few
CDR3 protein: CTVRGPGYELFF
CDR3 DNA: TGCACGGTCCGGGGTCCTGGATATGAGCTGTTTTTT

V gene: TRBV5-4
D gene: .
J gene: TRBJ2-1
clone size: once
CDR3 protein: CASSHGESSYNEQFF
CDR3 DNA: TGTGCCAGCAGCCACGGGGAGAGCTCCTACAATGAGCAGTTCTTC

V gene: TRBV4-1
D gene: .
J gene: TRBJ2-1
clone size: .
CDR3 protein: CAAGEYNEQFF
CDR3 DNA: TGCGCCGCCGGAGAATACAATGAGCAGTTCTTC

V gene: TRBV6-2/TRBV6-3
D gene: .
J gene: TRBJ1-4
clone size: once
CDR3 protein: CASSPLLFEKLFF
CDR3 DNA: TGTGCCAGCAGTCCATTACTATTTGAAAAACTGTTTTTT

V gene: TRBV14
D gene: TRBD1
J gene: TRBJ1-4
clone size: .
CDR3 protein: CASSLRQGALEKLFF
CDR3 DNA: TGTGCCAGCAGCCTTCGACAGGGGGCTTTGGAAAAACTGTTTTTT

V gene: TRBV11-2
D gene: .
J gene: TRBJ1-1
clone size: .
CDR3 protein: CASRQQENTEAFF
CDR3 DNA: TGTGCCAGCAGGCAACAGGAGAACACTGAAGCTTTCTTT

V gene: TRBV19
D gene: .
J gene: TRBJ1-1
clone size: .
CDR3 protein: CATGSRASTEAFF
CDR3 DNA: TGTGCCACCGGATCCAGGGCCAGCACTGAAGCTTTCTTT

V gene: TRBV11-2
D gene: .
J gene: TRBJ1-1
clone size: .
CDR3 protein: CASSFGQLNTEAFF
CDR3 DNA: TGTGCCAGCAGCTTTGGACAGTTGAACACTGAAGCTTTCTTT

V gene: TRBV10-3
D gene: TRBD1
J gene: TRBJ2-3
clone size: .
CDR3 protein: CAISPITGQSTDTQYF
CDR3 DNA: TGTGCCATCAGCCCAATCACGGGACAGAGCACAGATACGCAGTATTTT

V gene: TRBV5-1
D gene: TRBD2
J gene: TRBJ2-1
clone size: .
CDR3 protein: CASSPEVAGLQNEQFF
CDR3 DNA: TGCGCCAGCAGCCCCGAGGTAGCGGGCCTACAAAATGAGCAGTTCTTC

V gene: TRBV10-3
D gene: .
J gene: TRBJ2-3
clone size: .
CDR3 protein: CAISGADTQYF
CDR3 DNA: TGTGCCATCTCCGGGGCAGATACGCAGTATTTT

V gene: TRBV7-2
D gene: .
J gene: TRBJ1-2
clone size: .
CDR3 protein: CASSLDGGLYGYTF
CDR3 DNA: TGTGCCAGCAGCTTAGACGGTGGGCTCTATGGCTACACCTTC

V gene: TRBV30
D gene: TRBD2
J gene: TRBJ2-1
clone size: .
CDR3 protein: CAWRLAGAWGEQFF
CDR3 DNA: TGTGCCTGGAGGCTAGCGGGAGCTTGGGGTGAGCAGTTCTTC

V gene: TRBV10-3
D gene: .
J gene: TRBJ1-2
clone size: once
CDR3 protein: CAISEPGVYYTF
CDR3 DNA: TGTGCCATCAGTGAACCAGGGGTCTACTACACCTTC

V gene: TRBV10-3
D gene: .
J gene: TRBJ1-3
clone size: .
CDR3 protein: CAKNGCSGNTIYF
CDR3 DNA: TGTGCCAAGAACGGTTGCTCTGGAAACACCATATATTTT

V gene: TRBV29-1
D gene: TRBD1
J gene: TRBJ1-1
clone size: .
CDR3 protein: CSVLSGGTEAFF
CDR3 DNA: TGCAGCGTTCTTTCAGGGGGTACTGAAGCTTTCTTT

V gene: TRBV2
D gene: TRBD1
J gene: TRBJ2-5
clone size: .
CDR3 protein: CAMQGAGETQYF
CDR3 DNA: TGTGCCATGCAGGGGGCAGGGGAGACCCAGTACTTC

V gene: TRBV11-2
D gene: TRBD1
J gene: TRBJ1-2
clone size: .
CDR3 protein: CASSSPSGQLYGYTF
CDR3 DNA: TGTGCCAGCAGCTCACCCTCGGGACAGCTCTATGGCTACACCTTC

V gene: TRBV19
D gene: .
J gene: TRBJ2-7
clone size: .
CDR3 protein: CASSIGVYSNYEQYF
CDR3 DNA: TGTGCCAGTAGTATCGGGGTATACTCCAACTACGAGCAGTACTTC

V gene: TRBV28
D gene: TRBD1
J gene: TRBJ1-1
clone size: .
CDR3 protein: CASSRRDRVWEGTEAFF
CDR3 DNA: TGTGCCAGCAGCCGCCGGGACAGGGTTTGGGAAGGGACTGAAGCTTTCTTT

V gene: TRBV5-1
D gene: .
J gene: TRBJ2-1
clone size: once
CDR3 protein: CASSRDSVNEQFF
CDR3 DNA: TGCGCCAGCAGCCGGGACTCCGTCAATGAGCAGTTCTTC

V gene: TRBV3-1/TRBV3-2
D gene: TRBD2
J gene: TRBJ2-7
clone size: .
CDR3 protein: CASSQDGLAGAWYEQYF
CDR3 DNA: TGTGCCAGCAGCCAAGATGGGCTAGCGGGAGCATGGTACGAGCAGTACTTC

V gene: TRBV18
D gene: TRBD1
J gene: TRBJ1-2
clone size: .
CDR3 protein: CASSPETGGNYGYTF
CDR3 DNA: TGTGCCAGCTCACCCGAGACAGGGGGCAACTATGGCTACACCTTC

V gene: TRBV19
D gene: .
J gene: TRBJ2-5
clone size: .
CDR3 protein: CASSIGQGETQYF
CDR3 DNA: TGTGCCAGTAGTATAGGGCAGGGGGAGACCCAGTACTTC

V gene: TRBV28
D gene: TRBD2
J gene: TRBJ2-3
clone size: .
CDR3 protein: CASNPNPGLEGNTQYF
CDR3 DNA: TGTGCCAGCAACCCTAACCCGGGACTAGAGGGTAATACGCAGTATTTT

V gene: TRBV5-5
D gene: TRBD1
J gene: TRBJ2-5
clone size: .
CDR3 protein: CASSRDRGLETQYF
CDR3 DNA: TGTGCCAGCAGCCGCGACAGGGGGTTAGAGACCCAGTACTTC

V gene: TRBV6-6
D gene: TRBD1
J gene: TRBJ1-5
clone size: .
CDR3 protein: CASSYQGQGNQPQHF
CDR3 DNA: TGTGCCAGCAGTTACCAAGGACAGGGAAATCAGCCCCAGCATTTT

V gene: TRBV29-1
D gene: .
J gene: TRBJ2-3
clone size: .
CDR3 protein: CSAETRRRSTDTQYF
CDR3 DNA: TGCAGCGCTGAAACTAGGCGGAGATCCACAGATACGCAGTATTTT

V gene: TRBV7-8
D gene: TRBD1
J gene: TRBJ2-3
clone size: .
CDR3 protein: CASSLREGQGRTDTQYF
CDR3 DNA: TGTGCCAGCAGCTTAAGGGAGGGACAGGGAAGAACAGATACGCAGTATTTT

V gene: TRBV4-1
D gene: TRBD2
J gene: TRBJ2-1
clone size: .
CDR3 protein: CASSQDWTSGYNEQFF
CDR3 DNA: TGCGCCAGCAGCCAAGATTGGACTAGCGGGTACAATGAGCAGTTCTTC

V gene: TRBV24-1
D gene: .
J gene: TRBJ2-1
clone size: .
CDR3 protein: CATSDFRQASNEQFF
CDR3 DNA: TGTGCCACCAGTGATTTCAGGCAGGCGAGCAATGAGCAGTTCTTC

V gene: TRBV29-1
D gene: TRBD1
J gene: TRBJ1-1
clone size: once
CDR3 protein: CSVVRTGGFTEAFF
CDR3 DNA: TGCAGCGTTGTGCGGACAGGGGGATTCACTGAAGCTTTCTTT

V gene: TRBV30
D gene: .
J gene: TRBJ1-2
clone size: .
CDR3 protein: CAWTSGAYGYTF
CDR3 DNA: TGTGCCTGGACCTCAGGGGCCTATGGCTACACCTTC

V gene: TRBV7-9
D gene: .
J gene: TRBJ2-7
clone size: .
CDR3 protein: CASSLERGSHEQYF
CDR3 DNA: TGTGCCAGCAGCTTAGAACGGGGTTCCCACGAGCAGTACTTC

V gene: TRBV7-2
D gene: .
J gene: TRBJ1-1
clone size: .
CDR3 protein: CASSLWPGLNTEAFF
CDR3 DNA: TGTGCCAGCAGCTTATGGCCAGGGTTGAACACTGAAGCTTTCTTT

V gene: TRBV12-5
D gene: TRBD1
J gene: TRBJ1-2
clone size: .
CDR3 protein: CASGLVGGGGGYTF
CDR3 DNA: TGTGCTAGTGGTTTGGTAGGAGGGGGCGGTGGCTACACCTTC

V gene: TRBV2
D gene: .
J gene: TRBJ1-2
clone size: .
CDR3 protein: CASSVRQEYGYTF
CDR3 DNA: TGTGCCAGCAGTGTACGACAGGAGTATGGCTACACCTTC

V gene: TRBV12-5
D gene: TRBD1
J gene: TRBJ2-7
clone size: .
CDR3 protein: CASGPTGTDTYEQYF
CDR3 DNA: TGTGCTAGTGGTCCCACCGGGACAGATACCTACGAGCAGTACTTC

V gene: TRBV6-5
D gene: .
J gene: TRBJ1-3
clone size: .
CDR3 protein: CASSNWDTSGNTIYF
CDR3 DNA: TGTGCCAGCAGTAACTGGGACACCTCTGGAAACACCATATATTTT

V gene: TRBV10-3
D gene: TRBD1
J gene: TRBJ2-7
clone size: .
CDR3 protein: CAISGGDRGFDEQYF
CDR3 DNA: TGTGCCATCAGTGGGGGGGACAGGGGTTTCGACGAGCAGTACTTC

V gene: TRBV18
D gene: .
J gene: TRBJ2-7
clone size: few
CDR3 protein: CASSPRDRAGLEQYF
CDR3 DNA: TGTGCCAGCTCACCAAGGGACCGCGCGGGGCTCGAGCAGTACTTC

V gene: TRBV9
D gene: .
J gene: TRBJ2-1
clone size: few
CDR3 protein: CASSVVGRPGDNEQFF
CDR3 DNA: TGTGCCAGCAGCGTAGTAGGGAGGCCGGGCGACAATGAGCAGTTCTTC

V gene: TRBV6-5
D gene: .
J gene: TRBJ2-7
clone size: .
CDR3 protein: CAVTRFPYEQYF
CDR3 DNA: TGTGCCGTAACCAGGTTCCCCTACGAGCAGTACTTC

V gene: TRBV27
D gene: .
J gene: TRBJ1-2
clone size: .
CDR3 protein: CASSLEGRGGAGYGYTF
CDR3 DNA: TGTGCCAGCAGTTTAGAGGGGAGGGGGGGGGCAGGTTATGGCTACACCTTC

V gene: TRBV6-2/TRBV6-3
D gene: TRBD2
J gene: TRBJ2-4
clone size: .
CDR3 protein: CASSYPGTSLNIQYF
CDR3 DNA: TGTGCCAGCAGTTACCCGGGGACTAGCTTGAACATTCAGTACTTC

V gene: TRBV6-2/TRBV6-3
D gene: .
J gene: TRBJ2-3
clone size: .
CDR3 protein: CASSLSGFTDTQYF
CDR3 DNA: TGTGCCAGCAGTCTTAGCGGATTCACAGATACGCAGTATTTT

V gene: TRBV11-2
D gene: TRBD1
J gene: TRBJ1-1
clone size: .
CDR3 protein: CASSLEGTVNTEAFF
CDR3 DNA: TGTGCCAGCAGCTTAGAAGGGACAGTTAACACTGAAGCTTTCTTT

V gene: TRBV5-4
D gene: .
J gene: TRBJ1-3
clone size: .
CDR3 protein: CASSLRGSGNTIYF
CDR3 DNA: TGTGCCAGCAGCTTGCGGGGCTCTGGAAACACCATATATTTT

V gene: TRBV3-1/TRBV3-2
D gene: TRBD1
J gene: TRBJ1-1
clone size: .
CDR3 protein: CASSQFQGAEAFF
CDR3 DNA: TGTGCCAGCAGCCAATTCCAGGGGGCTGAAGCTTTCTTT